This T cell receptor beta chain was captured by sequencing in a study of cytomegalovirus exposure and HLA in healthy donors. Donors showed nominal health when sampled, although they likely had unrecorded immune exposures. Worth noting for this clone: What it binds is unknown.

It was with 60 Vbeta and 13 Jbeta primers that the PCR ran. Profiling relied on immunoSEQ multiplex PCR, and the TCRdb table lists in-frame clones only, not all of them. The sample has 81,000 or so clones; 77% are singletons. V was clipped by 4 bases and J by 0 bases, with 10 bases between them. CDR3 length equals 14 residues. Germline CDR1 reads GTSNPN; CDR2 reads SVGIG (reference sequence). Study-wide points: Presence/absence results assume similar sequencing depth per donor, which may not hold. Researchers reported in a later analysis that a missense DCLRE1C variant was tied to TCR beta V- and J-gene trimming.

The TCR comes from a man aged 50-60 years in good health and CMV-seropositive. Input material: PBMCs. The chain carries TRBV30 and TRBJ1-5; D unresolved. The CDR3 nucleotides read TGTGCCTGGAAGTCATCCTATAGCAATCAGCCCCAGCATTTT. Translation gives CAWKSSYSNQPQHF.